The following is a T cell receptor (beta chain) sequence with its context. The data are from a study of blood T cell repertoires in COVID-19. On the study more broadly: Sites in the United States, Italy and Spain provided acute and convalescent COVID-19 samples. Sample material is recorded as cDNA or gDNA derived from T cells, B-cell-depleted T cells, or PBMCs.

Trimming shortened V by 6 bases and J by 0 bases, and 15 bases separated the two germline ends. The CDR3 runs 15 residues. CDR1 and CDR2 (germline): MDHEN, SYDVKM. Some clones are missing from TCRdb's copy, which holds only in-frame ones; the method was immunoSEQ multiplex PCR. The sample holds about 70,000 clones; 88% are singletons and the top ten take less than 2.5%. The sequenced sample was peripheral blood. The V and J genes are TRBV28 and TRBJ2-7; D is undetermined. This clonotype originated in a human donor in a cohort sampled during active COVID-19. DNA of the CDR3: TGTGCCAGCAGACCTCCTATACTTTTCTCCTACGAGCAGTACTTC. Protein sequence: CASRPPILFSYEQYF.